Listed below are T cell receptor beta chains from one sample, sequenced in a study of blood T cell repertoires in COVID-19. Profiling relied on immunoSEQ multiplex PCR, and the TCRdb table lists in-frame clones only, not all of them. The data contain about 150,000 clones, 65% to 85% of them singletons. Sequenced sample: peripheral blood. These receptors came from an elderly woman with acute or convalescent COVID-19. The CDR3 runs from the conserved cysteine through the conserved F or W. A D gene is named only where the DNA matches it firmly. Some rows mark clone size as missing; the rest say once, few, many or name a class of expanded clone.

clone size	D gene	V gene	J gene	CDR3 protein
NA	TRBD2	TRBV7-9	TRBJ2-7	CASSPNSGISYEQYF
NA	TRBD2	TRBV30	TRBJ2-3	CALLAGGYTQYF
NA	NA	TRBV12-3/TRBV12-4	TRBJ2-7	CASLQDGSYEQYF
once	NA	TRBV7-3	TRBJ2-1	CASSLSGYNEQFF
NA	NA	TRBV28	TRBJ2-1	CASSSYLQQFF
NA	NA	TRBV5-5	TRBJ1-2	CASSFRTDSNYGYTF
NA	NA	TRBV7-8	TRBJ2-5	CASRPTRYETQYF
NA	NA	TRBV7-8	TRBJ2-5	CASSRSGQETQYF
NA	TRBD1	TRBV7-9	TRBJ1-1	CASSLQGAGTEAFF
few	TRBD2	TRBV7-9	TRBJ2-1	CASSLERLAGFREQFF
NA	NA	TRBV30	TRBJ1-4	CAWSVGSTNEKLFF
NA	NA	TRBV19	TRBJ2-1	CASSILPNEQFF
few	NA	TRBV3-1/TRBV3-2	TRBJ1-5	CASSQDPFGNQPQHF
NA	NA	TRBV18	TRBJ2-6	CASSPGAAGANVLTF
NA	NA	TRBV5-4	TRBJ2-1	CASSPLGSSSYNEQFF
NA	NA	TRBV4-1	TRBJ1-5	CASSAYFGNQPQHF
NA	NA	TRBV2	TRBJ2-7	CASSGTGYEQYF
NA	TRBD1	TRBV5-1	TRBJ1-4	CASSLDRGANEKLFF
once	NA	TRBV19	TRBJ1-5	CASSISHPNQPQHF
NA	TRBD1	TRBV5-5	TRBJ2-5	CASRPGQGTRETQYF